A selection of T cell receptor beta chains follows, all from one sample in a study of control samples from healthy donors and cancer patients. The table came from immunoSEQ multiplex PCR; TCRdb's copy has only in-frame clones and leaves some out. Of 64,000 or so clones listed, 80% to 95% were seen once; the top ten hold 1.5% to 2%. Source material: PBMCs. The receptors were sampled from a man aged 40-49 years with colorectal cancer. Both conserved end residues are part of each CDR3. A D gene is named only where the DNA matches it firmly. Clone size is not always given. Where it is, it says once, few, many or a class for expanded clones.

CASSLGTSGPQGELFF,TGTGCCAGCAGCTTGGGGACTAGCGGGCCCCAGGGGGAGCTGTTTTTT,TRBD2,TRBJ2-2,TRBV7-2,once
CASPQVPRRKETQYF,TGCGCCAGCCCCCAAGTCCCCCGGAGGAAAGAGACCCAGTACTTC,.,TRBJ2-5,TRBV23-1,.
CASSLGQGVNYGYTF,TGTGCCAGCAGCTTAGGACAGGGGGTTAACTATGGCTACACCTTC,TRBD1,TRBJ1-2,TRBV7-9,.
CASSLVGYEQYF,TGTGCCAGCAGCTTAGTAGGCTACGAGCAGTACTTC,.,TRBJ2-7,TRBV7-9,.
CASSLTSGGAVLTDTQYF,TGCGCCAGCAGCTTGACTAGCGGGGGGGCAGTCCTAACAGATACGCAGTATTTT,TRBD2,TRBJ2-3,TRBV5-1,.
CASSRFDYANTGELFF,TGCGCCAGCAGCCGGTTCGACTATGCGAACACCGGGGAGCTGTTTTTT,.,TRBJ2-2,TRBV5-1,.
CASSLALGRGYYSYNEQFF,TGTGCCAGCAGCTTAGCGCTTGGTAGGGGATATTACTCCTACAATGAGCAGTTCTTC,.,TRBJ2-1,TRBV7-8,.
CASSTDRAGTDTQYF,TGTGCCAGCAGCACAGACAGGGCGGGCACAGATACGCAGTATTTT,TRBD1,TRBJ2-3,TRBV7-9,.
CASSSARGGNSPLHF,TGTGCCAGCAGCTCCGCCAGGGGTGGTAATTCACCCCTCCACTTT,.,TRBJ1-6,TRBV7-2,.
CATSGNRGGTYNEQFF,TGTGCCACCAGTGGAAACAGGGGGGGAACCTACAATGAGCAGTTCTTC,.,TRBJ2-1,TRBV24-1,.
CASSKAPGTNNGYTF,TGTGCCAGCAGCAAAGCCCCCGGGACAAATAATGGCTACACCTTC,.,TRBJ1-2,TRBV21-1,.
CASSLLRDIQVEQYF,TGTGCCAGCAGCTTACTCCGGGACATCCAGGTGGAGCAGTACTTC,.,TRBJ2-7,TRBV7-8,.
CASSLVQGHEQFF,TGTGCCAGCAGCTTAGTCCAGGGGCATGAGCAGTTCTTC,.,TRBJ2-1,TRBV11-2,.
CASSLLDRSRTDTQYF,TGTGCCAGCAGCCTCCTAGACAGGTCACGCACAGATACGCAGTATTTT,.,TRBJ2-3,TRBV3-1/TRBV3-2,.
CATRAGSTGELFF,TGTGCCACCCGGGCAGGGAGCACCGGGGAGCTGTTTTTT,.,TRBJ2-2,TRBV2,.
CAISGERGAGYEQYF,TGTGCCATCAGTGGGGAGCGGGGGGCCGGATACGAGCAGTACTTC,TRBD2,TRBJ2-7,TRBV10-3,.
CASSTHGSNQPQHF,TGTGCCAGTAGTACCCACGGAAGCAATCAGCCCCAGCATTTT,.,TRBJ1-5,TRBV19,.
CASSRLGGRGGTDTQYF,TGCGCCAGCAGCCGGCTAGGGGGGCGGGGGGGGACAGATACGCAGTATTTT,TRBD2,TRBJ2-3,TRBV5-1,.
CASSLAGQTDTQYF,TGCGCCAGCAGCTTGGCGGGACAAACAGATACGCAGTATTTT,.,TRBJ2-3,TRBV5-1,.
CASSLVQGGQQGYGYTF,TGTGCCAGCAGCTTGGTCCAGGGGGGCCAACAGGGCTATGGCTACACCTTC,TRBD1,TRBJ1-2,TRBV5-6,.
CASSNGRASNQPQHF,TGTGCCAGTAGTAACGGCAGGGCGAGCAATCAGCCCCAGCATTTT,.,TRBJ1-5,TRBV19,.
CATSRSGGLYQNEQFF,TGTGCCACCAGCCGGAGCGGGGGGCTTTATCAAAATGAGCAGTTCTTC,TRBD2,TRBJ2-1,TRBV15,.
CASNEGNQPQHF,TGTGCCAGCAATGAGGGGAATCAGCCCCAGCATTTT,.,TRBJ1-5,TRBV12-3/TRBV12-4,.
CASSITWGSSYEQYF,TGTGCCAGCAGTATTACTTGGGGTAGTTCCTACGAGCAGTACTTC,.,TRBJ2-7,TRBV6-5,.
CASGSENEKLFF,TGTGCCAGCGGATCGGAGAATGAAAAACTGTTTTTT,.,TRBJ1-4,TRBV6-5,.
CASSSGGGNTIYF,TGTGCCAGCTCCTCAGGAGGTGGAAACACCATATATTTT,.,TRBJ1-3,TRBV18,.
CASSQVTGSGNTIYF,TGTGCCAGCAGCCAAGTGACCGGCTCTGGAAACACCATATATTTT,.,TRBJ1-3,TRBV3-1/TRBV3-2,.
CASSYDTGYYGYTF,TGTGCCAGCAGTTACGACACCGGCTACTATGGCTACACCTTC,.,TRBJ1-2,TRBV6-5,.